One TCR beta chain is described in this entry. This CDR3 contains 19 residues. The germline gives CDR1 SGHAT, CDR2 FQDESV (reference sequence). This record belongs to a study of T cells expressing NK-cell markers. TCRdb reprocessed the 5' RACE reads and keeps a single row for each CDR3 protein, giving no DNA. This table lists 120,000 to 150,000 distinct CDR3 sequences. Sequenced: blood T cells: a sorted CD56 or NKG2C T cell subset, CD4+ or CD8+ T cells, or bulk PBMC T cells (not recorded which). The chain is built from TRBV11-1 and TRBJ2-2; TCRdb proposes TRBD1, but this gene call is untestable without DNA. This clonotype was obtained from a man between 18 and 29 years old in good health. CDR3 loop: CASSHPFGQGEYGTGELFF.